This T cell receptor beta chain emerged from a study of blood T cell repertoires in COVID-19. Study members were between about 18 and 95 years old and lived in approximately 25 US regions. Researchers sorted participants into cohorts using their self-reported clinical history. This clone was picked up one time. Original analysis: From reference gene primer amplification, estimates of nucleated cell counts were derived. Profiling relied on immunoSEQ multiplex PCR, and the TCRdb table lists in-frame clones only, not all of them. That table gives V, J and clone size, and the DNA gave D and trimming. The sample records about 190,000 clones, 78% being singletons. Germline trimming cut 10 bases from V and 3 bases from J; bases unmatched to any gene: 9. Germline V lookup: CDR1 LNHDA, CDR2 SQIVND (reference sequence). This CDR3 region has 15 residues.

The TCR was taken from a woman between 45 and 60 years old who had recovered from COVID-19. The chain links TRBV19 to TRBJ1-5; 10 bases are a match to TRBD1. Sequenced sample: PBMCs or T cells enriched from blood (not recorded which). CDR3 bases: TGTGCCACCCAGGGGGACAGGGGAATCAATCAGCCCCAGCATTTT. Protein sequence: CATQGDRGINQPQHF.